This TCR beta chain was retrieved from a study of blood T cell repertoires in COVID-19. At the level of the study: In each case, the material was cDNA or gDNA derived from T cells, B-cell-depleted T cells, or PBMCs.

This clone occurred once. TCRdb keeps only in-frame clones here, not all; method: immunoSEQ multiplex PCR. The sample records fewer than 200,000 clones, approximately 85% being singletons. Source material: peripheral blood. This TCR was sampled from a man aged 55 to 69 who had recovered from COVID-19.

CDR3 sequence (DNA): TGTGCCAGCAGTTACAATATACTAAACATTCAGTACTTC. Translating it yields CASSYNILNIQYF. This sequence joins TRBV6-2 or TRBV6-3 and TRBJ2-4; D uncertain. CDR3 length: 13 amino acids. Trimming pared 2 bases from V and 6 bases from J, leaving 8 bases between. Germline V gene sequence: CDR1 MNHEY, CDR2 SVGEGT.